This TCR beta chain was sequenced for a study of blood T cell repertoires in COVID-19. Sequencing used immunoSEQ multiplex PCR; TCRdb keeps in-frame clones, though not all of them. The sample has under 150,000 clones, roughly 80% seen once. Germline values: CDR1 KGHSH, CDR2 LQKENI. This CDR3 has 12 amino acids. After removal of 9 bases from V and 3 bases from J, the junction contained 4 bases not matched to a gene. Input material: peripheral blood. The receptor was isolated from a woman between 40 and 55 years old with active or convalescent COVID-19. This sequence joins TRBV18 and TRBJ1-1; 7 nucleotides agree with TRBD1. CDR3 region: CASGDRYTEAFF. The CDR3 coding sequence is TGTGCCAGTGGGGACAGATACACTGAAGCTTTCTTT.